This paragraph covers one T cell receptor beta chain sequence. Its antigen remains unidentified. Trimming at V came to 5 bases and at J to 8 bases, leaving 3 bases not matched to a gene. CDR3 size: 12 residues. From germline, CDR1 is SGHVS and CDR2 FQNEAQ. The sample originates from a study of blood T cells in healthy people across ages. Study outcomes and limitations: Considered underestimates were the diversity estimates obtained from one million T cells. Whereas aged donors had fewer naive CD4+ cells, long-lived donors had more of them and higher diversity.

Next came a second PCR, run for about 7 to 12 cycles, which used a sample-barcoded 5' primer along with a J-beta primer mix. TCRdb recomputed calls from the 5' RACE reads with MiXCR, one row per CDR3 protein. The sample carries around 1.5 million distinct CDR3 sequences, roughly 60% recorded once. Each donor supplied roughly 10 milliliters of peripheral blood. Total RNA amounts of at least 5 micrograms were extracted per sample. This sequence was found in a man aged 18 to 30 in good health. The gene calls are TRBV7-8 and TRBJ2-1, with 7 nucleotides matching TRBD1. The sample taken for sequencing was blood. The CDR3 region is CASSPQGHEQFF. The CDR3 coding sequence is TGTGCCAGCAGCCCACAGGGGCATGAGCAGTTCTTC. The complete variable domain, with remaining parts taken from reference TRBV7-8 and TRBJ2-1, reads GAGVSQSPRYKVAKRGQDVALRCDPISGHVSLFWYQQALGQGPEFLTYFQNEAQLDKSGLPSDRFFAERPEGSVSTLKIQRTQQEDSAVYLCASSPQGHEQFFGPGTRLTVL.